The 27 T cell receptor beta chains reported below all come from one sample, sequenced in a study of T cell changes during pregnancy in multiple sclerosis. Method: immunoSEQ multiplex PCR; TCRdb's copy keeps in-frame clones and lacks some. The profile shows some 60,000 clones, around 90% of them singletons. Specimen: peripheral blood, collected in the third trimester of pregnancy. Receptors were obtained from a female donor in good health, enrolled as a control in a pregnancy study.

The chain is built from TRBV20-1 and TRBJ1-1; D not certain. The CDR3 covers 11 residues. Between the trimmed V and J ends, which lost 6 bases and 1 base, there was a span of 6 bases. The V gene's germline CDR1 is DFQATT and CDR2 SNEGSKA (reference sequence). CDR3 DNA: TGCAGTGCCCCAGGGAACACTGAAGCTTTCTTT. This encodes CSAPGNTEAFF.

The rearrangement joins TRBV5-1 to TRBJ2-1; 14 nucleotides line up with TRBD2. The CDR3 consists of 16 residues. CDR1 SGHRS and CDR2 YFSETQ come from the germline V gene. The V gene end was trimmed by 3 bases and the J gene end by 8 bases; junction bases not matched to a gene: 7. The chain's CDR3 is CASSYGTSGSIDEQFF. CDR3 sequence (DNA): TGCGCCAGCAGCTACGGGACTAGCGGGAGTATAGATGAGCAGTTCTTC.

The chain is built from TRBV7-2 and TRBJ2-2; the match to TRBD2 covers 14 bases. This CDR3 has 18 amino acids. With V trimmed by 5 bases and J by 4 bases, 9 bases remained unmatched. Per germline, CDR1 SGHTA and CDR2 FQGNSA. As DNA, the CDR3 is TGTGCCAGCAGCACAAGACTAGCGGGGGGGAGCGGCACCGGGGAGCTGTTTTTT. Translation: CASSTRLAGGSGTGELFF.

The chain joins TRBV6-5 to TRBJ2-7; 7 nucleotides agree with TRBD1. This CDR3 region has 14 residues. Germline V CDR1 and CDR2: MNHEY, SVGAGI. Trimming removed 7 bases from V and 3 bases from J; junction bases left unmatched: 9. The CDR3 loop reads CASKSTGSGYEQYF. The CDR3 coding sequence is TGTGCCAGCAAGTCGACAGGGAGTGGCTACGAGCAGTACTTC.

This chain links TRBV6-6 with TRBJ1-4; D might be TRBD1 (6 bases). The germline CDR1 and CDR2 sequences are MNHNY and SVGAGI (reference sequence). CDR3 size: 16 residues. Trimming stripped 7 bases from V and 4 bases from J, with 19 bases between. For the CDR3, the DNA is TGTGCCAGCAATCCGAGGGGCACAGGGCTTAATGAAAAACTGTTTTTT. Its translation: CASNPRGTGLNEKLFF.

The chain recombines TRBV5-5 with TRBJ2-3; no clear D. This CDR3 has 13 amino acids. Germline V gene data show CDR1 as SGHKS and CDR2 as YYEKEE (reference sequence). With 0 bases removed from V and 3 bases from J, the gap between germline ends came to 5 bases. CDR3 region: CASSLVMTDTQYF. The CDR3 DNA sequence: TGTGCCAGCAGCTTGGTTATGACAGATACGCAGTATTTT.

The genes are TRBV5-1 and TRBJ2-2, with 8 bases lining up with TRBD2. Germline V lookup: CDR1 SGHRS, CDR2 YFSETQ. The CDR3 has 16 amino acids. V shed 7 bases, J shed 7 bases, and the junction held 15 bases outside the gene matches. The CDR3 here is CASRIAGLQTGGELFF. The CDR3 DNA reads TGCGCCAGCCGGATAGCGGGACTACAGACGGGCGGGGAGCTGTTTTTT. The full variable domain, in which reference TRBV5-1 and TRBJ2-2 provide the parts outside the CDR3, is KAGVTQTPRYLIKTRGQQVTLSCSPISGHRSVSWYQQTPGQGLQFLFEYFSETQRNKGNFPGRFSGRQFSNSRSEMNVSTLELGDSALYLCASRIAGLQTGGELFFGEGSRLTVL.

The J gene is TRBJ2-3, the V gene TRBV7-7; 9 nucleotides line up with TRBD2. CDR3 length equals 16 residues. Germline trimming cut 1 base from V and 5 bases from J; bases unmatched to any gene: 7. The germline V gene has CDR1 SSHAT and CDR2 FNYEAQ (reference sequence). The CDR3 reads CASSLGAGGPGDTQYF. CDR3 bases: TGTGCCAGCAGCTTAGGGGCGGGAGGGCCGGGAGATACGCAGTATTTT.

CDR3 sequence (DNA): TGTGCCAGCAGCTTGACAGGGGCTTTCGGCTACACCTTC. This translates into CASSLTGAFGYTF. V is TRBV5-5 and J is TRBJ1-2, with 7 positions matching TRBD1. CDR1 and CDR2 (germline): SGHKS, YYEKEE (reference sequence). J lost 8 bases, V lost 1 base, and 5 bases had no gene match. The CDR3 totals 13 residues.

The chain recombines TRBV6-1 with TRBJ2-5, with 7 bases matching TRBD1. The V gene end was trimmed by 4 bases and the J gene end by 5 bases; junction bases not matched to a gene: 10. Per germline, CDR1 MNHNS and CDR2 SASEGT. The CDR3 spans 15 residues. The CDR3 loop reads CASSGATGRRETQYF. The CDR3 DNA is TGTGCCAGCAGTGGGGCGACAGGGAGACGGGAGACCCAGTACTTC.

The chain carries TRBV6-1 and TRBJ1-1, with 9 nucleotides matching TRBD1. The CDR3 length is 16 residues. The junction had 8 bases not matched to a gene; V was cut back by 1 base and J by 5 bases. Germline V gene data show CDR1 as MNHNS and CDR2 as SASEGT. The CDR3: CASSEGGTGRRTEAFF. CDR3 coding DNA: TGTGCCAGCAGTGAAGGTGGGACAGGGCGGCGTACTGAAGCTTTCTTT.

V usage is TRBV7-9 and J usage is TRBJ2-7; D is ambiguous. Per the germline V gene, CDR1 is SEHNR and CDR2 is FQNEAQ (reference sequence). This CDR3 has 11 residues. Trimming took off 5 bases at V and 5 bases at J, with 7 bases between the two ends. CDR3 bases: TGTGCCAGCAGCCCAGTCGACGAGCAGTACTTC. The encoded protein is CASSPVDEQYF.

The rearrangement uses TRBV27 and TRBJ2-2; TRBD2 matches 7 bases. Germline V lookup: CDR1 MNHEY, CDR2 SMNVEV (reference sequence). CDR3 length: 16 residues. J lost 1 base, V lost 5 bases, and 7 bases had no gene match. DNA of the CDR3: TGTGCCAGCAGTCTGAGCGGGAATCTGAACACCGGGGAGCTGTTTTTT. Encoded protein: CASSLSGNLNTGELFF.

V is TRBV7-2 and J is TRBJ1-1; D uncertain. Deletions cut 3 bases from V and 1 base from J, with 3 bases between. Per the germline V gene, CDR1 is SGHTA and CDR2 is FQGNSA. This CDR3 contains 12 residues. The CDR3 spells CASSFQNTEAFF. The CDR3 DNA reads TGTGCCAGCAGCTTTCAGAACACTGAAGCTTTCTTT.

The V gene is TRBV7-2, the J gene TRBJ2-1; perhaps TRBD2 as D (5 bases). CDR1 and CDR2 (germline): SGHTA, FQGNSA. The CDR3 consists of 14 residues. V was pared by 0 bases and J by 5 bases, with 8 bases between. This CDR3 is CASSLAIGDNEQFF. The CDR3, as DNA: TGTGCCAGCAGCTTAGCGATCGGGGACAATGAGCAGTTCTTC.

V is TRBV6-1 and J is TRBJ2-1; TRBD2 agrees at 9 bases. The CDR3 consists of 12 residues. Per germline, CDR1 MNHNS and CDR2 SASEGT. V dropped 8 bases and J dropped 10; count of bases not matched to a gene: 6. This CDR3 reads CASRGREGEQFF. The CDR3 coding sequence is TGTGCCAGCCGAGGGCGGGAGGGCGAGCAGTTCTTC.

This clone has only a few counts. The V and J genes are TRBV5-1 and TRBJ2-1; 8 bases map to TRBD1. J was trimmed by 9 bases and V by 0 bases; bases with no gene match: 5. CDR3 length: 14 residues. The germline V gene has CDR1 SGHRS and CDR2 YFSETQ. CDR3 nucleotides: TGCGCCAGCAGCTTGGCGCAGGGGGCTGGTGAGCAGTTCTTC. It encodes CASSLAQGAGEQFF.

This clone came up a few times. The rearrangement links TRBV30 to TRBJ1-1; D is perhaps TRBD1 (6 bases). The CDR3 totals 13 residues. The germline V gene has CDR1 GTSNPN and CDR2 SVGIG (reference sequence). With 0 bases removed from V and 8 bases from J, the gap between germline ends came to 13 bases. The CDR3 bases are TGTGCCTGGAGTGTACTGGTCACAGGGGAAGCTTTCTTT. This encodes CAWSVLVTGEAFF.

This chain links TRBV6-5 with TRBJ2-4; TRBD2 might be the D (5 bases). The length of the CDR3 is 14 residues. The V gene lost 6 bases and the J gene lost 8 bases, with 17 bases spanning the gap. Germline V gives CDR1 MNHEY, CDR2 SVGAGI. CDR3 DNA: TGTGCCAGCAGACCCGAGGGAGCGTTCGACATTCAGTACTTC. As protein: CASRPEGAFDIQYF.

The rearrangement links TRBV9 to TRBJ1-5; D might be TRBD1 (5 bases). CDR3 length: 14 residues. Germline V lookup: CDR1 SGDLS, CDR2 YYNGEE. V was shortened by 3 bases and J by 7 bases, with 14 bases between the two germline ends. The CDR3 sequence is CASSETGVGQPQHF. CDR3 DNA sequence: TGTGCCAGCAGCGAAACGGGGGTTGGGCAGCCCCAGCATTTT.

Here the CDR3 DNA reads TGTGCCAGCAGTTTAACAGGGAGCTCCTACAATGAGCAGTTCTTC. Amino acids: CASSLTGSSYNEQFF. The V call is TRBV27, the J call TRBJ2-1; a possible D gene is TRBD1 (6 bases). The CDR3 is 15 amino acids. V was trimmed by 2 bases and J by 0 bases, leaving 8 bases between them. In germline, CDR1 is MNHEY, CDR2 SMNVEV (reference sequence).

The V call is TRBV18, the J call TRBJ1-2; D uncertain. The germline V gene encodes CDR1 KGHSH and CDR2 LQKENI. CDR3 size: 15 residues. Trimming took 0 bases from V and 8 from J, leaving 16 bases between them. CDR3 residues: CASSPPREAGAGYTF. In nucleotides, the CDR3 is TGTGCCAGCTCACCACCCCGGGAGGCAGGAGCGGGCTACACCTTC.

About this clone: The same CDR3 also results from other DNA sequences found in this sample. The V gene is TRBV15, the J gene TRBJ2-3, with 13 bases aligning to TRBD2. The trim removed 5 bases at V and 4 bases at J, leaving 6 bases unmatched. CDR3 length: 16 residues. Germline V CDR1 and CDR2: LNHNV, YYDKDF (reference sequence). The CDR3, as DNA: TGTGCCACCAGCTCCAGACTAGCGGGGGGATCAGATACGCAGTATTTT. This encodes CATSSRLAGGSDTQYF.

The V and J genes are TRBV5-1 and TRBJ1-4; tentatively, D is TRBD1 (5 bases). V was cut by 4 bases and J by 8 bases, with 15 bases left in between. Germline V CDR1 and CDR2: SGHRS, YFSETQ. CDR3 length: 14 amino acids. CDR3 DNA sequence: TGCGCCAGCAGCCGGGGGGGAACCGAGGAAAAACTGTTTTTT. Translation gives CASSRGGTEEKLFF.

This clone has only one observation. J is TRBJ2-5 and V is TRBV7-6, with D possibly being TRBD1 (5 bases). The germline gives CDR1 SGHVS, CDR2 FNYEAQ. Between the trimmed V and J ends, which lost 7 bases and 3 bases, there was a span of 12 bases. The CDR3 is 13 residues long. CDR3 sequence reads: CASTLGAKETQYF. The CDR3 coding sequence is TGTGCCAGCACCCTAGGGGCCAAAGAGACCCAGTACTTC.

J is TRBJ2-5 and V is TRBV7-9; 10 bases fit TRBD1. The CDR3 extends over 16 amino acids. Germline V gives CDR1 SEHNR, CDR2 FQNEAQ (reference sequence). V trimming: 6 bases; J trimming: 2 bases; junction bases outside the gene matches: 9. CDR3 sequence: CASSFGQGVLQETQYF. The CDR3 DNA is TGTGCCAGCAGTTTCGGACAGGGGGTTCTTCAAGAGACCCAGTACTTC.

V is TRBV6-4 and J is TRBJ2-3, with 9 bases matching TRBD1. Germline CDR1 and CDR2: MRHNA and SNTAGT. This CDR3 contains 16 residues. V gave up 0 bases and J gave up 2 bases; unmatched junction bases: 3. The chain's CDR3 is CASSDSGQGYTDTQYF. The CDR3 DNA is TGTGCCAGCAGTGACTCGGGACAGGGTTACACAGATACGCAGTATTTT.